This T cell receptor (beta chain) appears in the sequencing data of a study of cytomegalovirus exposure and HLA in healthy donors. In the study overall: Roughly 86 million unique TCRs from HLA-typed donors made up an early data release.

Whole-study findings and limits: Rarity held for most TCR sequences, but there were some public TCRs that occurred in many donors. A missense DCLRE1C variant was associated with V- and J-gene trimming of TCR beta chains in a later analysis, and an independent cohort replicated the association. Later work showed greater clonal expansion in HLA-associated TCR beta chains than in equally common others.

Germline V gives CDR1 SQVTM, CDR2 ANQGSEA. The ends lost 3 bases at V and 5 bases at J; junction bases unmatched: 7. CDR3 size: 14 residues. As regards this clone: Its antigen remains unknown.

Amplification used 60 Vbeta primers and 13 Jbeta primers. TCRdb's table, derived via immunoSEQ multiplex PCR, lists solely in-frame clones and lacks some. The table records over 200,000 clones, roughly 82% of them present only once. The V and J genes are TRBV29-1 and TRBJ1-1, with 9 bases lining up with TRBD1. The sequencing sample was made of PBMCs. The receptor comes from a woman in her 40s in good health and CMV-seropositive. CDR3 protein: CSVEYRGLLTEAFF. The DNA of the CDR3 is TGCAGCGTTGAGTACAGGGGGCTGTTAACTGAAGCTTTCTTT.